A selection of T cell receptor beta chains follows, all from one sample in a study of blood T cell repertoires in COVID-19. Libraries were prepared by immunoSEQ multiplex PCR; TCRdb keeps only in-frame clonotypes and omits some of them. This table holds 250,000 or so clones, 89% found once. The material sequenced was peripheral blood. These receptors were collected from a woman aged 40 to 49 who had recovered from COVID-19. Each CDR3 is given with its conserved first and last residue. A D gene is named only where the DNA matches it firmly. Not all rows give a size; the values are once, few, many and, for expanded clones, a class.

j_call clone_size v_call d_call cdr3_nt cdr3_aa
TRBJ1-4 - TRBV7-9 - TGTGCCAGCAATAGGGGGTGGGACATTGATCCTAATGAAAAACTGTTTTTT CASNRGWDIDPNEKLFF
TRBJ1-1 - TRBV7-2 - TGTGCCAGCAGCTTATACCGCGGGGACACTGAAGCTTTCTTT CASSLYRGDTEAFF
TRBJ1-3 - TRBV10-3 - TGTGCCATCAGTGGTCACGGGACACTGGGGGGAAACACCATATATTTT CAISGHGTLGGNTIYF
TRBJ1-6 - TRBV6-5 TRBD1 TGTGCCAGCAGTTCGGGACAGGGGGGGGTTTCACCCCTCCACTTT CASSSGQGGVSPLHF
TRBJ2-1 few TRBV25-1 - TGTGCCAGCAGTCGAGGTTCCTACAATGAGCAGTTCTTC CASSRGSYNEQFF
TRBJ1-2 - TRBV5-5 TRBD1 TGTGCCAGCAGCTTGGCCTTTGACAGGGTATACTATGGCTACACCTTC CASSLAFDRVYYGYTF
TRBJ1-1 once TRBV5-4 - TGTGCCAGCAGCTTAGAACAAGATGAAGCTTTCTTT CASSLEQDEAFF
TRBJ1-4 - TRBV5-1 - TGCGCCAGCAGTACTCGGGGTGGGAAACTGTTTTTT CASSTRGGKLFF
TRBJ1-1 - TRBV18 TRBD1 TGTGCCAGCTCCCCTAAGGACAGGGTGAACACTGAAGCTTTCTTT CASSPKDRVNTEAFF
TRBJ2-5 - TRBV21-1 - TGTGCCAGCAGCAAGTACAGGGATGGACAAGAGACCCAGTACTTC CASSKYRDGQETQYF